Listed below are T cell receptor beta chains from one sample, sequenced in a study of blood T cell repertoires in COVID-19. The table came from immunoSEQ multiplex PCR; TCRdb's copy has only in-frame clones and leaves some out. The sample includes roughly 38,000 clones, roughly 90% of them seen just once. The sequenced sample was peripheral blood. Source of these receptors: a man aged 45 to 65 with active COVID-19. The CDR3 runs from the conserved cysteine through the conserved F or W. A D gene is named only where the DNA matches it firmly. Clone size is not always given. Where it is, it says once, few, many or a class for expanded clones.

abundance	d_gene	j_gene	v_gene	CDR3aa
NA	NA	TRBJ2-1	TRBV19	CASSSLWGPYNEQFF
NA	TRBD1	TRBJ2-7	TRBV30	CAWGRQGGASEQYF
NA	TRBD2	TRBJ2-5	TRBV5-1	CASSLVTSGQETQYF
NA	NA	TRBJ1-1	TRBV4-1	CASGRVTTEAFF
NA	TRBD1	TRBJ1-6	TRBV19	CASSMGQPFSDSPLHF
NA	TRBD1	TRBJ1-1	TRBV5-1	CASSNNPGGQGDTEAFF
NA	NA	TRBJ2-3	TRBV20-1	CSASQSTDTQYF
few	NA	TRBJ2-7	TRBV7-7	CASSNRRSSYEQYF
few	NA	TRBJ1-2	TRBV3-1/TRBV3-2	CASSQDLVGPGYTF
once	TRBD2	TRBJ2-3	TRBV7-6	CASSLRGGDTDTQYF
NA	TRBD2	TRBJ2-1	TRBV19	CASSSLAGTPNEQFF
NA	NA	TRBJ2-7	TRBV5-5	CASSLGPRGEQYF
NA	NA	TRBJ1-2	TRBV2	CASSRDYNYGYTF
NA	NA	TRBJ1-1	TRBV28	CASSPVGGKAEAFF
NA	TRBD2	TRBJ2-7	TRBV5-1	CASSSSLAGVSYEQYF
NA	NA	TRBJ1-1	TRBV6-5	CASSFQGTVTEAFF
NA	NA	TRBJ2-5	TRBV6-5	CASPPGQVLQETQYF
NA	NA	TRBJ2-3	TRBV7-9	CASSLGQGKDTQYF
NA	NA	TRBJ2-1	TRBV7-2	CASSLLGQGLDEQFF
NA	NA	TRBJ1-1	TRBV5-6	CASSYIGVGGGTEAFF
NA	TRBD2	TRBJ2-1	TRBV11-2	CASSLRGGSSNEQFF
NA	NA	TRBJ1-1	TRBV7-3	CASSLMAGDTEAFF
NA	TRBD2	TRBJ2-3	TRBV18	CASSPLAGRDTQYF
NA	TRBD1	TRBJ1-5	TRBV20-1	CSASRDRNSNQPQHF
NA	TRBD1	TRBJ2-5	TRBV7-2	CASRQGSTETQYF
NA	NA	TRBJ1-4	TRBV2	CASSETAEKLFF
NA	TRBD2	TRBJ2-7	TRBV5-1	CASRAGGPSEQYF
NA	TRBD1	TRBJ1-4	TRBV29-1	CSAGTGNEKLFF
NA	TRBD2	TRBJ2-5	TRBV4-1	CASSHGGTSGASETQYF
NA	TRBD1	TRBJ2-1	TRBV9	CASSVLDRSDEQFF
NA	TRBD1	TRBJ2-5	TRBV10-3	CAISGPTGGETQYF
NA	TRBD1	TRBJ1-2	TRBV12-3/TRBV12-4	CASTLRQGGYTF
NA	TRBD1	TRBJ1-1	TRBV5-1	CASSRTGADTEAFF
NA	TRBD1	TRBJ2-5	TRBV5-4	CASSRETGSRSETQYF
NA	NA	TRBJ1-5	TRBV5-3	CARSLRESGSNQPQHF
NA	NA	TRBJ2-1	TRBV15	CATSSGLNYNEQFF
NA	NA	TRBJ1-1	TRBV19	CASSGLRAEDTEAFF
NA	NA	TRBJ2-7	TRBV5-1	CASSLGTVSSYEQYF
once	NA	TRBJ2-7	TRBV5-6	CASSALEGFVYEQYF
NA	NA	TRBJ1-1	TRBV5-5	CASSPTPVMNTEAFF
NA	NA	TRBJ2-3	TRBV7-2	CASSLSTDTQYF